These 32 T cell receptor beta chains were sequenced from one sample in a study of response to subunit inactivated influenza vaccine (dated by TCRdb to 2016 to 2019). Receptor amplification or capture employed RT-PCR. Data came from an Illumina HiSeq 2500. TCRdb reprocessed the public reads (quality trimming at Q25 with fastp, clone calling with MiXCR) and kept in-frame beta chains. For every CDR3 protein sequence, its rows merge into one entry that carries the most common genes and DNA. Within this sample are approximately 500,000 distinct CDR3 sequences, with 12% to 15% of them counted one time only. The ten largest clones add up to roughly 10% of the sample. The source was PBMCs from blood, collected 12 days after vaccination. The receptors stem from a man between 50 and 59 years old who received an inactivated influenza vaccine. Donor details come from another sample of the same person, matched by shared clones.

This clonotype occurred a few times. The V call is TRBV6-5, the J call TRBJ2-7; possibly TRBD1 for D (6 bases). V gave up 6 bases and J gave up 6 bases, with 12 bases separating them. CDR3 length: 12 amino acids. Germline-derived CDR1 and CDR2 are MNHEY and SVGAGI. The CDR3, as DNA: TGTGCCAGCAGCCAGACAGGAGGCGAGCAGTACTTC. Translated: CASSQTGGEQYF.

V is TRBV20-1 and J is TRBJ1-5; D is uncertain. The CDR3 has 13 residues. The germline V gene encodes CDR1 DFQATT and CDR2 SNEGSKA (reference sequence). The germline V and J ends were trimmed by 6 bases and 2 bases, with 11 bases remaining between them. CDR3 protein: CSAQTAGNQPQHF. The DNA for the CDR3 is TGCAGTGCCCAGACGGCTGGCAATCAGCCCCAGCATTTT.

This clonotype has more than one count but fewer than ten. This chain connects TRBV2 to TRBJ1-3; D call uncertain. Germline loops: CDR1 SNHLY, CDR2 FYNNEI. V lost 3 bases to trimming and J lost 4 bases, with 10 bases between them. CDR3 size: 14 residues. The DNA of the CDR3 is TGTGCCAGCAGTGACGGGGTATCCGGAAACACCATATATTTT. It codes for CASSDGVSGNTIYF.

V usage is TRBV2 and J usage is TRBJ2-1, with 11 positions matching TRBD2. CDR3 length equals 14 residues. Germline CDR1 SNHLY, CDR2 FYNNEI. With 9 bases clipped from V and 8 bases from J, the junction kept 9 bases outside the gene matches. The CDR3: CASRRLAGRDEQFF. The CDR3 region has the DNA TGTGCCAGTCGTCGACTAGCGGGAAGGGATGAGCAGTTCTTC.

The rearrangement uses TRBV10-3 and TRBJ1-5; TRBD1 aligns across 7 bases. This CDR3 has 12 residues. Germline trimming cut 10 bases from V and 4 bases from J; bases unmatched to any gene: 4. Germline V gene lookup returns CDR1 ENHRY and CDR2 SYGVKD. The CDR3 nucleotides read TGTGCCACCCAACAGGGGAATCAGCCCCAGCATTTT. Its protein is CATQQGNQPQHF.

This clonotype was detected many times. The V and J genes are TRBV29-1 and TRBJ2-3; D not certain. V was shortened by 2 bases and J by 2 bases, with 8 bases between the two germline ends. The CDR3 has 13 amino acids. The germline V gene encodes CDR1 SQVTM and CDR2 ANQGSEA. The CDR3 nucleotides are TGCAGCGTTGAACCGGGCCCCACAGATACGCAGTATTTT. It is translated as CSVEPGPTDTQYF.

The J gene is TRBJ2-2, the V gene TRBV4-2; 12 bases align to TRBD2. This CDR3 comprises 17 residues. Trimming cost V 0 bases and J 6 bases; bases outside gene matches: 5. In germline, CDR1 is LGHNA, CDR2 YNFKEQ. CDR3 in amino acids: CASSQDSSGGAAGELFF. CDR3 DNA: TGTGCCAGCAGCCAAGATTCTAGCGGGGGGGCCGCCGGGGAGCTGTTTTTT.

The chain uses TRBV11-2 and TRBJ2-7; TRBD2 might be the D (5 bases). From germline, CDR1 is SGHAT and CDR2 FQNNGV. CDR3 length: 14 residues. Trimming stripped 3 bases from V and 1 base from J, with 10 bases between. The CDR3 DNA is TGTGCCAGCAGCTTTATCCGGGGTTCCTACGAGCAGTACTTC. Translating it yields CASSFIRGSYEQYF.

This chain joins TRBV18 and TRBJ1-5, with 9 bases fitting TRBD1. This CDR3 is built from 15 residues. J was trimmed by 11 bases and V by 3 bases; bases with no gene match: 11. Germline CDR1 KGHSH, CDR2 LQKENI. The CDR3: CASSPAGQGVGAQHF. Here the CDR3 DNA reads TGTGCCAGCTCACCCGCGGGACAGGGCGTCGGGGCCCAGCATTTT.

Remarks on this clonotype: Given a much more abundant clone one base away, this may be a read error. The CDR3 region has the DNA TGCGCCAGCAGCCAAGTCACAGGGGGCACAGCTACGCAGTATTTT. This encodes CASSQVTGGTATQYF. This rearrangement joins TRBV4-3 to TRBJ2-3, with 9 bases aligning to TRBD1. CDR3 length: 15 amino acids. Germline V gene lookup returns CDR1 LGHNA and CDR2 YSLEER.

This clonotype was observed many times. The chain is built from TRBV7-2 and TRBJ2-2; D might be TRBD2 (5 bases). V lost 4 bases, J lost 0 bases, and 6 bases lay in between. Germline assignment: CDR1 SGHTA and CDR2 FQGNSA. The CDR3 contains 14 residues. The CDR3 protein is CASSSRANTGELFF. In DNA, the CDR3 is TGTGCCAGCAGCTCGAGGGCGAACACCGGGGAGCTGTTTTTT.

This clonotype has only a few counts. The genes are TRBV5-1 and TRBJ2-7; D is ambiguous. Trimming took 0 bases from V and 7 from J, leaving 14 bases between them. The germline V gene has CDR1 SGHRS and CDR2 YFSETQ. This CDR3 has 14 amino acids. CDR3 amino acids: CASSLARGQLEQYF. In DNA form, the CDR3 reads TGCGCCAGCAGCTTGGCGAGAGGCCAGTTGGAGCAGTACTTC.

This chain links TRBV6-5 with TRBJ2-7; 7 bases fit TRBD1. V lost 6 bases, J lost 6 bases, and 5 bases stayed unmatched. The CDR3 consists of 12 residues. CDR1 is MNHEY and CDR2 is SVGAGI in the germline V gene. CDR3 in amino acids: CASRETGSEQYF. The CDR3 bases are TGTGCCAGCAGGGAGACAGGGTCCGAGCAGTACTTC.

V is TRBV5-1 and J is TRBJ2-5, with 7 bases aligning to TRBD1. Trimming at V came to 4 bases and at J to 4 bases, leaving 7 bases not matched to a gene. CDR3 length: 14 amino acids. CDR1 SGHRS and CDR2 YFSETQ come from the germline V gene. The CDR3 sequence is CASSTRQGSETQYF. The CDR3 DNA is TGCGCCAGCAGCACACGACAGGGATCAGAGACCCAGTACTTC.

This clonotype was recorded a few times. The chain employs TRBV20-1 and TRBJ2-7; 14 nucleotides align to TRBD2. CDR1 is DFQATT, CDR2 SNEGSKA, per germline (reference sequence). CDR3 size: 18 residues. V gave up 0 bases and J gave up 6 bases; unmatched junction bases: 13. The CDR3 DNA follows: TGCAGTGCTAGAGATGCAACGGGACTAGCGGGAGTTCAAGCCGAGCAGTACTTC. Residues: CSARDATGLAGVQAEQYF.

This clonotype was counted many times. The chain links TRBV20-1 to TRBJ2-7; 9 positions match TRBD2. V dropped 1 base and J dropped 2; count of bases not matched to a gene: 6. Germline V CDR1 and CDR2: DFQATT, SNEGSKA (reference sequence). The CDR3 has 15 amino acids. The CDR3 DNA follows: TGCAGTGCTAGAGTGCGGGAGGGTTCCGCCTACGAGCAGTACTTC. Its translation is CSARVREGSAYEQYF.

The chain joins TRBV15 to TRBJ2-7, with TRBD2 matching over 12 bases. V was pared by 0 bases and J by 1 base, with 7 bases of the junction left unmatched. The CDR3 totals 18 residues. Germline values: CDR1 LNHNV, CDR2 YYDKDF (reference sequence). The CDR3 bases are TGTGCCACCAGCAGAGATTGGCTAGCGGGAGGGTTGTCCTACGAGCAGTACTTC. This sequence encodes CATSRDWLAGGLSYEQYF.

V usage is TRBV2 and J usage is TRBJ1-5; 8 bases agree with TRBD1. This CDR3 has 15 residues. J was trimmed by 5 bases and V by 6 bases; bases with no gene match: 9. Germline assignment: CDR1 SNHLY and CDR2 FYNNEI. CDR3 amino acids: CASSQTGAPYQPQHF. CDR3 DNA: TGTGCCAGCAGCCAGACAGGGGCCCCCTATCAGCCCCAGCATTTT.

This clonotype was observed at least ten times. The DNA for the CDR3 is TGTGCCAGCAGTACCCCGGGACTAAACAACAATGAGCAGTTCTTC. Translating gives CASSTPGLNNNEQFF. The chain uses TRBV12-3 or TRBV12-4 and TRBJ2-1; 7 bases agree with TRBD2. This CDR3 is built from 15 residues. J lost 5 bases, V lost 5 bases, and 9 bases had no gene match.

This clonotype appeared many times. The chain employs TRBV12-3 or TRBV12-4 and TRBJ2-2, with D perhaps assigned TRBD1 or TRBD2 (5 bases each). V was cut by 3 bases and J by 1 base, with 9 bases left in between. The CDR3 spans 15 residues. This CDR3 is CASSFAGRNTGELFF. The CDR3 DNA reads TGTGCCAGCAGTTTCGCAGGGAGGAACACCGGGGAGCTGTTTTTT.

The chain is built from TRBV30 and TRBJ2-2; D uncertain. The CDR3 length is 13 residues. V lost 4 bases, J lost 0 bases, and 6 bases lay in between. Germline V gives CDR1 GTSNPN, CDR2 SVGIG (reference sequence). The CDR3 loop is CAWNPANTGELFF. The CDR3 coding sequence is TGTGCCTGGAACCCCGCGAACACCGGGGAGCTGTTTTTT.

This clonotype was counted a few times. The chain links TRBV5-5 to TRBJ1-5; perhaps TRBD1 as D (5 bases). This CDR3 region has 17 residues. V was cut by 0 bases and J by 2 bases, with 15 bases left in between. Looked up from germline, CDR1 is SGHKS and CDR2 is YYEKEE (reference sequence). CDR3 sequence: CASSLAGSLGGNQPQHF. The CDR3 DNA follows: TGTGCCAGCAGCTTGGCCGGGAGCCTGGGGGGCAATCAGCCCCAGCATTTT.

This chain connects TRBV12-3 or TRBV12-4 to TRBJ1-1, with D perhaps matching TRBD1 (6 bases). The CDR3 consists of 14 residues. V lost 6 bases and J lost 1, with 12 bases in between. This CDR3 is CASREWGPNTEAFF. The CDR3 DNA sequence: TGTGCCAGCAGGGAATGGGGGCCGAACACTGAAGCTTTCTTT.

Only a few counts were recorded for this clonotype. The V call is TRBV6-2 or TRBV6-3, the J call TRBJ2-5; D is unclear. The germline V and J ends were trimmed by 0 bases and 2 bases, with 7 bases remaining between them. Per germline, CDR1 MNHEY and CDR2 SVGEGT. CDR3 length equals 14 residues. As DNA, the CDR3 is TGTGCCAGCAGTTACTCGTCGGTTCAAGAGACCCAGTACTTC. Translating gives CASSYSSVQETQYF.

Only one count was recorded for this clonotype. The rearrangement joins TRBV5-6 to TRBJ1-4; D is ambiguous. V was clipped by 3 bases and J by 4 bases, with 13 bases between them. The CDR3 has 15 amino acids. CDR1 is SGHDT, CDR2 YYEEEE, per germline. The DNA for the CDR3 is TGTGCCAGCAGCTGGCGCCAGCCGGGTAATGAAAAACTGTTTTTT. This sequence encodes CASSWRQPGNEKLFF. The full variable domain, completed using reference TRBV5-6 and TRBJ1-4, is DAGVTQSPTHLIKTRGQQVTLRCSPKSGHDTVSWYQQALGQGPQFIFQYYEEEERQRGNFPDRFSGHQFPNYSSELNVNALLLGDSALYLCASSWRQPGNEKLFFGSGTQLSVL.

This clonotype was detected a few times. V gene TRBV20-1 combines with J gene TRBJ1-2, with 10 nucleotides matching TRBD1. V was pared by 6 bases and J by 2 bases, with 6 bases of the junction left unmatched. This CDR3 has 14 residues. Germline-derived CDR1 and CDR2 are DFQATT and SNEGSKA (reference sequence). The CDR3, as DNA: TGCAGTGCCGGACCGGGACAGGGGAACTATGGCTACACCTTC. As protein: CSAGPGQGNYGYTF.

Only a few counts were recorded for this clonotype. The chain recombines TRBV28 with TRBJ2-7; TRBD1 matches 7 bases. CDR3 length: 15 residues. J was trimmed by 2 bases and V by 6 bases; bases with no gene match: 10. The germline gives CDR1 MDHEN, CDR2 SYDVKM. The CDR3 protein is CASSKEVGQTYEQYF. CDR3 coding DNA: TGTGCCAGCAGCAAGGAAGTGGGACAGACCTACGAGCAGTACTTC.

The rearrangement uses TRBV5-1 and TRBJ2-5; 8 bases line up with TRBD1. Germline V gene lookup returns CDR1 SGHRS and CDR2 YFSETQ. This CDR3 has 18 residues. Unmatched junction bases numbered 18, after V lost 3 bases and J lost 5 bases. The CDR3 spells CASSSIATGTGGSETQYF. CDR3 coding DNA: TGCGCCAGCAGCTCCATTGCCACCGGGACAGGAGGTTCGGAGACCCAGTACTTC.

The V gene is TRBV12-3 or TRBV12-4, the J gene TRBJ1-5; D remains unclear. The CDR3 loop spans 14 amino acids. V lost 1 base to trimming and J lost 0 bases, with 4 bases between them. Written as DNA, the CDR3 is TGTGCCAGCAGTTTAGGGGCTAGCAATCAGCCCCAGCATTTT. It yields the protein CASSLGASNQPQHF.

The J gene is TRBJ1-1, the V gene TRBV7-6; D ambiguous. V was cut by 5 bases and J by 3 bases, with 19 bases left in between. The V gene's germline CDR1 is SGHVS and CDR2 FNYEAQ. The CDR3 is made up of 16 amino acids. The CDR3 region has the DNA TGTGCCAGCAGCGCACTGGGAGACGGGCGGCACACTGAAGCTTTCTTT. Translation gives CASSALGDGRHTEAFF.

The chain joins TRBV29-1 to TRBJ2-5; 8 bases fit TRBD2. The CDR3 spans 15 residues. Per germline, CDR1 SQVTM and CDR2 ANQGSEA. V lost 0 bases and J lost 5; bases outside the gene matches: 8. The CDR3 nucleotides read TGCAGCGTTGAAGATTACGGGAGGGCCTGGGAGACCCAGTACTTC. The encoded protein is CSVEDYGRAWETQYF.

This clonotype occurred a few times. The V call is TRBV5-1, the J call TRBJ2-1; 11 bases are shared with TRBD2. The CDR3 sequence is 16 residues long. Germline lookup yields CDR1 SGHRS and CDR2 YFSETQ. With V trimmed by 2 bases and J by 4 bases, 5 bases remained unmatched. CDR3 sequence (DNA): TGCGCCAGCAGCTTCGCCGGGACTAGCGGATACAATGAGCAGTTCTTC. This codes for CASSFAGTSGYNEQFF.